The rows below give T cell receptor beta chains drawn from one sample of a study of beta chain features in type 1 diabetes. Method: immunoSEQ multiplex PCR; TCRdb's copy keeps in-frame clones and lacks some. The sample consists of roughly 310,000 clones, 9.5% to 12% of them appearing once. Material for sequencing was naive CD4+ T cells from blood. The receptor source for this set is a woman aged 25-40 years in good health. Both conserved end residues are part of each CDR3. The D gene is left open where the match is weak. Only some rows state a clone size, as once, few, many or a class for expanded clones.

V	J	D	size	DNA	CDR3
TRBV30	TRBJ1-4	NA	NA	TGTGCCTGGAGTTTATTCGGTGAAAAACTGTTTTTT	CAWSLFGEKLFF
TRBV30	TRBJ2-5	TRBD1	many	TGTGCCTGGAGCCAGGGGGCAAAGGAGACCCAGTACTTC	CAWSQGAKETQYF
TRBV19	TRBJ1-5	TRBD1	once	TGTGCCAGTAGAGACAGGGTGCATCAGCCCCAGCATTTT	CASRDRVHQPQHF
TRBV29-1	TRBJ2-1	TRBD2	few	TGCAGCGTTGTAGCGGGGAGCTCCTACAATGAGCAGTTCTTC	CSVVAGSSYNEQFF
TRBV5-1	TRBJ2-2	NA	few	TGCGCCAGCAGCTTCTATGCGAACACCGGGGAGCTGTTTTTT	CASSFYANTGELFF
TRBV9	TRBJ2-2	TRBD2	few	TGTGCCAGCAGCGTAGTACTTAAAGCGGGAGGTAGGATAGGCACCGGGGAGCTGTTTTTT	CASSVVLKAGGRIGTGELFF
TRBV19	TRBJ2-1	NA	few	TGTGCCAGTAGTATGAATAGGGCGGGACCGTACAATGAGCAGTTCTTC	CASSMNRAGPYNEQFF
TRBV7-2	TRBJ1-2	NA	NA	TGTGCCAGCAGCTTGTCAGGGGTTAACTATGGCTACACCTTC	CASSLSGVNYGYTF
TRBV7-8	TRBJ1-1	NA	NA	TGTGCCAGCAGCTTAGGTCGCCGGGAGGTCGGTACTGAAGCTTTCTTT	CASSLGRREVGTEAFF
TRBV19	TRBJ2-2	TRBD1	few	TGTGCCAGTAGTAAACGGGGACAGGGGAGGGCGAACACCGGGGAGCTGTTTTTT	CASSKRGQGRANTGELFF
TRBV30	TRBJ2-2	NA	few	TGTGCCTGGAGTCGGGGCACCGGGGAGCTGTTTTTT	CAWSRGTGELFF
TRBV9	TRBJ2-5	TRBD1	few	TGTGCCAGCAGCGTATCAGGGGGCATGGAGACCCAGTACTTC	CASSVSGGMETQYF
TRBV30	TRBJ2-1	TRBD2	NA	TGTGCCTGGAGTGTACGACTAGCGGGACACTACAATGAGCAGTTCTTC	CAWSVRLAGHYNEQFF
TRBV7-2	TRBJ2-1	TRBD2	few	TGTGCCAGCAGCTCCGGGACTAGCCGAATCTACAATGAGCAGTTCTTC	CASSSGTSRIYNEQFF
TRBV28	TRBJ2-2	NA	few	TGTGCCAGCAGTTTACGTTCCGGGGAGCTGTTTTTT	CASSLRSGELFF
TRBV4-2	TRBJ2-6	NA	NA	TGTGCCAGCAGCCAAGATCCGAGGCGGGTAATGGGAGCTGGGGCCAACGTCCTGACTTTC	CASSQDPRRVMGAGANVLTF
TRBV5-1	TRBJ2-1	NA	few	TGCGCCAGCGGAAGGGACTCGCCCTCCTACAATGAGCAGTTCTTC	CASGRDSPSYNEQFF
TRBV6-5	TRBJ2-7	TRBD1	few	TGTGCCAGCAGGCAGGACAGGGGGCTCGAGCAGTACTTC	CASRQDRGLEQYF
TRBV18	TRBJ2-3	NA	few	TGTGCCAGCTCCCGATCCGACATGGCAGATACGCAGTATTTT	CASSRSDMADTQYF
TRBV2	TRBJ1-3	TRBD1	few	TGTGCCAGCAGGAACAGGGGCTCTGGAAACACCATATATTTT	CASRNRGSGNTIYF
TRBV19	TRBJ1-1	NA	NA	TGTGCCAGTAGTATATTGGGGAGGATGAACACTGAAGCTTTCTTT	CASSILGRMNTEAFF
TRBV28	TRBJ1-2	NA	NA	TGTGCCAGCAGTTCGGATGGCTACACCTTC	CASSSDGYTF
TRBV25-1	TRBJ2-1	TRBD2	few	TGTGCCAGCAGTGAAGAAGGCGGGAGGGGCAGGGATGAGCAGTTCTTC	CASSEEGGRGRDEQFF
TRBV7-2	TRBJ2-5	TRBD2	NA	TGTGCCAGCAGCTTAGAGACGGGACTAGCAGGAGAGACCCAGTACTTC	CASSLETGLAGETQYF
TRBV11-2	TRBJ2-5	NA	NA	TGTGCCAGCAGCTTAGGTACGGGGTGGAAGACCCAGTACTTC	CASSLGTGWKTQYF
TRBV7-2	TRBJ2-1	NA	NA	TGTGCCAGCAGCTTAGGACTAGTGCCTTACAATGAGCAGTTCTTC	CASSLGLVPYNEQFF
TRBV7-2	TRBJ2-3	TRBD2	few	TGTGCCAGCAGCTTTCCGCAATATAGAGCGGGAGTAGCTTGGGATACGCAGTATTTT	CASSFPQYRAGVAWDTQYF
TRBV6-1	TRBJ1-5	TRBD1	few	TGTGCCAGCAGTGGAATGGGACAGGGTAAGGTCAGCAATCAGCCCCAGCATTTT	CASSGMGQGKVSNQPQHF
TRBV19	TRBJ1-1	NA	NA	TGTGCCAGTAGTATTCCCGGGATGGGGACTGAAGCTTTCTTT	CASSIPGMGTEAFF
TRBV7-6	TRBJ2-2	TRBD2	NA	TGTGCCAGCAGCTTACCGCAGGGAGGGGCCGGGGAGCTGTTTTTT	CASSLPQGGAGELFF
TRBV7-2	TRBJ2-7	TRBD2	few	TGTGCCAGCAGCCGCTACCCTAGCGGAGAGGAGCAGTACTTC	CASSRYPSGEEQYF
TRBV5-4	TRBJ2-7	TRBD2	few	TGTGCCAGCAGCTTAGCGGGAGCAAGACACGAGCAGTACTTC	CASSLAGARHEQYF
TRBV7-2	TRBJ2-1	TRBD2	few	TGTGCCAGCAGCCCCGGGACTAGCGTCTACAATGAGCAGTTCTTC	CASSPGTSVYNEQFF